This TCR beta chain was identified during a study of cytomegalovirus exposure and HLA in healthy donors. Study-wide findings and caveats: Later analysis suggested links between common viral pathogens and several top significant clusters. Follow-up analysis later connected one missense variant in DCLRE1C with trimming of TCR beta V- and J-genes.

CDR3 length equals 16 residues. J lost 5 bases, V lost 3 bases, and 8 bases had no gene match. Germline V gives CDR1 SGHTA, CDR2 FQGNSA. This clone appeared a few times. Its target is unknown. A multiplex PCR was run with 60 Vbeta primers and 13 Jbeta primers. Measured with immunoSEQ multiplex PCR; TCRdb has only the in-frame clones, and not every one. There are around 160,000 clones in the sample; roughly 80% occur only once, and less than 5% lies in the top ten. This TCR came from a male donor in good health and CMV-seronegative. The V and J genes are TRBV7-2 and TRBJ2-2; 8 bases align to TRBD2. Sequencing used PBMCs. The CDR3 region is CASSFTSGSRTGELFF. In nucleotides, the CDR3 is TGTGCCAGCAGCTTTACAAGCGGGAGCCGAACCGGGGAGCTGTTTTTT.